One sample yielded the 31 T cell receptor beta chains listed below, sequenced in a study of cytomegalovirus exposure and HLA in healthy donors. The PCR used 60 Vbeta and 13 Jbeta primers. Assay used: immunoSEQ multiplex PCR; TCRdb lists only in-frame clones, some missing. The sample yields some 180,000 clones, about 78% seen once. The sequencing input was PBMCs. The receptors shown here come from a woman in her 30s in good health and CMV-seronegative.

The V and J genes are TRBV4-2 and TRBJ1-2; D is perhaps TRBD1 (6 bases). Germline V CDR1 and CDR2: LGHNA, YNFKEQ. The CDR3 spans 15 residues. V was shortened by 1 base and J by 3 bases, with 12 bases between the two germline ends. For the CDR3, the DNA is TGTGCCAGCAGCCAAGCCGCGGGGGCCTACTATGGCTACACCTTC. It translates to CASSQAAGAYYGYTF.

The chain is built from TRBV5-1 and TRBJ1-4; D perhaps matches TRBD1 (6 bases). The germline V and J ends were trimmed by 5 bases and 0 bases, with 14 bases remaining between them. The CDR3 covers 16 residues. Per germline, CDR1 SGHRS and CDR2 YFSETQ. This CDR3 is CASSPWGPATNEKLFF. The CDR3 region has the DNA TGCGCCAGCAGTCCCTGGGGGCCCGCAACTAATGAAAAACTGTTTTTT.

The genes are TRBV6-4 and TRBJ1-1; unclear D gene. The CDR3 extends over 13 amino acids. Trimming took 6 bases from V and 0 from J, leaving 8 bases between them. CDR1 is MRHNA, CDR2 SNTAGT, per germline. The CDR3 sequence: CASRRQMNTEAFF. CDR3 DNA sequence: TGTGCCAGCAGGCGGCAGATGAACACTGAAGCTTTCTTT.

CDR3 in amino acids: CASSHPPQGQEAFF. The CDR3 DNA sequence: TGCGCCAGCAGCCACCCACCCCAGGGGCAAGAAGCTTTCTTT. This chain connects TRBV4-1 to TRBJ1-1; D might be TRBD1 (6 bases). This CDR3 has 14 residues. V was shortened by 3 bases and J by 8 bases, with 16 bases between the two germline ends. Germline V gene sequence: CDR1 MGHRA, CDR2 YSYEKL.

Comments on this clone: One junction end does not reproduce the germline sequence, and a read error may be involved. The V call is TRBV5-8, the J call TRBJ1-3, with a tentative D call TRBD1 (5 bases). The CDR3 contains 12 residues. Germline CDR1 reads SGHTS; CDR2 reads YDEGEE. The CDR3 reads CASSLAVRADDF. The CDR3 coding sequence is TGTGCCAGCAGCTTGGCGGTCAGGGCCGACGATTTT.

The V and J genes are TRBV27 and TRBJ2-1; D gene uncertain. The CDR3 covers 13 residues. V lost 3 bases to trimming and J lost 4 bases, with 7 bases between them. From germline, CDR1 is MNHEY and CDR2 SMNVEV (reference sequence). This CDR3 is CASSFAQYNEQFF. CDR3 bases: TGTGCCAGCAGTTTTGCACAATACAATGAGCAGTTCTTC.

The chain is built from TRBV5-4 and TRBJ2-2, with 9 bases fitting TRBD1. V shed 4 bases and J 5 bases; nucleotides not matched to a gene: 9. Germline values: CDR1 SGHNT, CDR2 YYREEE (reference sequence). This CDR3 comprises 16 residues. CDR3 in amino acids: CASSPTGTGRTGELFF. The CDR3 DNA reads as TGTGCCAGCAGCCCAACCGGGACAGGGCGAACCGGGGAGCTGTTTTTT.

V gene TRBV28 combines with J gene TRBJ1-5, with 8 nucleotides matching TRBD1. This CDR3 has 16 residues. V was pared by 6 bases and J by 5 bases, with 12 bases of the junction left unmatched. The germline gives CDR1 MDHEN, CDR2 SYDVKM. DNA of the CDR3: TGTGCCAGCAGCCTAAGAGGGGACAGGCGATATCAGCCCCAGCATTTT. Encoded protein: CASSLRGDRRYQPQHF.

The chain joins TRBV7-9 to TRBJ2-5; D is perhaps TRBD1 (6 bases). The germline gives CDR1 SEHNR, CDR2 FQNEAQ (reference sequence). Between the trimmed V and J ends, which lost 5 bases and 1 base, there was a span of 14 bases. The CDR3 length is 15 residues. The CDR3 protein is CASSRIGQPQETQYF. CDR3 nucleotides: TGTGCCAGCAGCCGGATCGGACAGCCCCAAGAGACCCAGTACTTC.

V and J are TRBV5-1 and TRBJ2-3; weak D call: TRBD1 (5 bases). The CDR3 is made up of 14 amino acids. V lost 0 bases to trimming and J lost 7 bases, with 12 bases between them. CDR1 and CDR2 (germline): SGHRS, YFSETQ. The CDR3 sequence: CASSLGQGANTQYF. DNA of the CDR3: TGCGCCAGCAGCTTGGGGCAGGGTGCCAATACGCAGTATTTT.

The J gene is TRBJ2-7, the V gene TRBV4-2, with D tentatively TRBD1 (6 bases). This CDR3 has 14 residues. CDR1 and CDR2 (germline): LGHNA, YNFKEQ. Trimming stripped 4 bases from V and 2 bases from J, with 12 bases between. As DNA, the CDR3 is TGTGCCAGCAGCCGCAACAGGGAGACCTACGAGCAGTACTTC. Its protein product is CASSRNRETYEQYF.

The gene calls are TRBV5-1 and TRBJ2-7, with 9 positions matching TRBD2. This CDR3 is built from 15 residues. Trimming cost V 0 bases and J 2 bases; bases outside gene matches: 3. Germline assignment: CDR1 SGHRS and CDR2 YFSETQ. CDR3 DNA: TGCGCCAGCAGCTTGGGGCTAGCGGGGACCTACGAGCAGTACTTC. Protein: CASSLGLAGTYEQYF.

This sequence joins TRBV6-5 and TRBJ2-1; D gene ambiguous. The V end was cut by 4 bases, the J end by 0 bases, with 10 bases between. CDR3 length: 15 amino acids. CDR1 and CDR2 (germline): MNHEY, SVGAGI. The CDR3 nucleotides are TGTGCCAGCAGTTTTAGTCGGAGCTCCTACAATGAGCAGTTCTTC. This encodes CASSFSRSSYNEQFF.

The chain couples TRBV18 to TRBJ2-1; tentative D call: TRBD2 (5 bases). CDR1 KGHSH and CDR2 LQKENI come from the germline V gene. The CDR3 spans 12 residues. V was pared by 5 bases and J by 5 bases, with 7 bases between. The CDR3 coding sequence is TGTGCCAGCTCAGGACTGAACAATGAGCAGTTCTTC. Protein product: CASSGLNNEQFF.

V gene TRBV5-5 combines with J gene TRBJ2-3; TRBD2 matches at 7 bases. The CDR3 contains 14 residues. V gave up 7 bases and J gave up 2 bases; unmatched junction bases: 7. The germline CDR1 and CDR2 sequences are SGHKS and YYEKEE (reference sequence). In nucleotides, the CDR3 is TGTGCCAGCGGGGCTCGGGGGGACACAGATACGCAGTATTTT. It yields the protein CASGARGDTDTQYF.

The rearrangement links TRBV30 to TRBJ2-5, with 9 bases aligning to TRBD1. Germline trimming cut 0 bases from V and 4 bases from J; bases unmatched to any gene: 6. Germline CDR1 GTSNPN, CDR2 SVGIG (reference sequence). The CDR3 has 15 amino acids. CDR3 in amino acids: CAWSVDRDRAETQYF. Here the CDR3 DNA reads TGTGCCTGGAGTGTAGACCGGGACAGGGCAGAGACCCAGTACTTC.

The chain joins TRBV5-1 to TRBJ1-4; TRBD1 agrees at 9 bases. CDR1 is SGHRS, CDR2 YFSETQ, per germline. The CDR3 is made up of 13 amino acids. Trimming cost V 6 bases and J 6 bases; bases outside gene matches: 3. The CDR3 here is CASKGQGYEKLFF. CDR3 DNA sequence: TGCGCCAGCAAAGGACAGGGGTATGAAAAACTGTTTTTT. Filled out from reference TRBV5-1 and TRBJ1-4, the complete variable domain reads KAGVTQTPRYLIKTRGQQVTLSCSPISGHRSVSWYQQTPGQGLQFLFEYFSETQRNKGNFPGRFSGRQFSNSRSEMNVSTLELGDSALYLCASKGQGYEKLFFGSGTQLSVL.

V usage is TRBV25-1 and J usage is TRBJ2-2; TRBD1 is a possible D gene (6 bases). V was clipped by 5 bases and J by 0 bases, with 10 bases between them. Looked up from germline, CDR1 is MGHDK and CDR2 is SYGVNS. The CDR3 covers 15 residues. CDR3 sequence reads: CASSRGQPNTGELFF. The CDR3 DNA reads as TGTGCCAGCAGTCGTGGACAGCCGAACACCGGGGAGCTGTTTTTT.

This clone was picked up a small number of times. Additional DNA sequences in this sample encode the identical CDR3. The CDR3 here is CAWSPDRTYGYTF. The DNA for the CDR3 is TGTGCCTGGAGCCCCGACAGAACCTATGGCTACACCTTC. The chain uses TRBV30 and TRBJ1-2; possible D gene TRBD1, 5 bases. Germline CDR1 and CDR2: GTSNPN and SVGIG (reference sequence). This CDR3 has 13 residues. Trimming left V 3 bases short and J 4 bases short, with 12 bases between.

As DNA, the CDR3 is TGTGCCTGGAAGAGGACAAGTTCCACTGAAGCTTTCTTT. Its translation is CAWKRTSSTEAFF. The rearrangement links TRBV30 to TRBJ1-1, with a weak D call TRBD1 (5 bases). Germline V lookup: CDR1 GTSNPN, CDR2 SVGIG (reference sequence). V dropped 4 bases and J dropped 4 bases, with 13 bases sitting between them. The CDR3 runs to 13 residues.

The chain links TRBV4-1 to TRBJ1-6, with no clear D. The V gene's germline CDR1 is MGHRA and CDR2 YSYEKL. The CDR3 runs to 17 residues. V was shortened by 0 bases and J by 10 bases, with 19 bases between the two germline ends. CDR3 region: CASSQDQTGRHRSPLHF. Here the CDR3 DNA reads TGCGCCAGCAGCCAAGATCAGACTGGGAGACATCGATCACCCCTCCACTTT.

This clone was observed a few times. The gene calls are TRBV14 and TRBJ1-1; D is unclear. V was shortened by 5 bases and J by 5 bases, with 15 bases between the two germline ends. The CDR3 is 14 amino acids. Germline V gives CDR1 SGHDN, CDR2 FVKESK. For the CDR3, the DNA is TGTGCCAGCAGCACCCGGCCCGGGAGGACTGAAGCTTTCTTT. Residues: CASSTRPGRTEAFF.

The rearrangement joins TRBV5-1 to TRBJ2-6, with 13 bases identical to TRBD2. Per the germline V gene, CDR1 is SGHRS and CDR2 is YFSETQ. The V gene end was trimmed by 8 bases and the J gene end by 0 bases; junction bases not matched to a gene: 5. The CDR3 runs to 17 residues. The CDR3 nucleotides read TGCGCCAGTGGAGGACTAGCGGGGGACTCTGGGGCCAACGTCCTGACTTTC. This gives the protein CASGGLAGDSGANVLTF.

This chain connects TRBV2 to TRBJ1-1, with D hard to call. Germline-derived CDR1 and CDR2 are SNHLY and FYNNEI. V lost 6 bases, J lost 3 bases, and 14 bases lay in between. The CDR3 covers 14 residues. CDR3 in amino acids: CASREASRDTEAFF. CDR3 sequence (DNA): TGTGCCAGCAGAGAGGCATCGAGGGACACTGAAGCTTTCTTT.

This chain joins TRBV27 and TRBJ2-1; 7 bases match TRBD2. CDR3 size: 15 residues. Germline assignment: CDR1 MNHEY and CDR2 SMNVEV (reference sequence). V was pared by 5 bases and J by 7 bases, with 11 bases of the junction left unmatched. The CDR3 sequence is CASSNQAGQWNEQFF. Written as DNA, the CDR3 is TGTGCCAGCAGTAATCAAGCGGGGCAGTGGAATGAGCAGTTCTTC.

The chain uses TRBV7-9 and TRBJ2-7, with 10 positions matching TRBD1. Germline V lookup: CDR1 SEHNR, CDR2 FQNEAQ (reference sequence). The CDR3 totals 14 residues. V gave up 5 bases and J gave up 6 bases; unmatched junction bases: 7. CDR3 sequence: CASSPRDRGFEQYF. The CDR3 DNA is TGTGCCAGCAGCCCCCGGGACAGGGGATTCGAGCAGTACTTC.

The chain uses TRBV18 and TRBJ2-5, with 11 bases matching TRBD1. The DNA matches TRBJ2-7 better at its end, which makes the J call doubtful. Per germline, CDR1 KGHSH and CDR2 LQKENI. The CDR3 loop spans 14 amino acids. The CDR3, as DNA: TGTGCCAGCTCACCCCGGGACAGGGGGACCGAGCAGTACTTC. This gives the protein CASSPRDRGTEQYF.

This clone appeared a few times. One end of the junction fails to match germline, which may point to a read error. This CDR3 is CASSSTLAEETQYF. The CDR3 nucleotides read TGTGCTAGCAGCTCGACACTAGCCGAAGAGACCCAGTACTTC. The chain recombines TRBV7-7 with TRBJ2-5; the D gene is possibly TRBD2 (6 bases). Germline assignment: CDR1 SSHAT and CDR2 FNYEAQ (reference sequence). CDR3 length: 14 amino acids. Filled out from reference TRBV7-7 and TRBJ2-5, the complete variable domain reads GAGVSQSPRYKVTKRGQDVTLRCDPISSHATLYWYQQALGQGPEFLTYFNYEAQPDKSGLPSDRFSAERPEGSISTLTIQRTEQRDSAMYRCASSSTLAEETQYFGPGTRLLVL.

The chain carries TRBV4-1 and TRBJ1-1, with 10 nucleotides matching TRBD1. Germline assignment: CDR1 MGHRA and CDR2 YSYEKL. The CDR3 loop spans 13 amino acids. V dropped 8 bases and J dropped 5; count of bases not matched to a gene: 5. As DNA, the CDR3 is TGCGCCAGCTGCCGGGACAGGGGAACTGAAGCTTTCTTT. It is translated as CASCRDRGTEAFF.

The V call is TRBV19, the J call TRBJ1-5; D is unclear. Germline V gene lookup returns CDR1 LNHDA and CDR2 SQIVND (reference sequence). This CDR3 is built from 12 residues. The DNA for the CDR3 is TGTGCGAGTCGGGTGTGGGATCAGCCCCAGCATTTT. Amino acid sequence: CASRVWDQPQHF.

This clone was observed a handful of times. V and J are TRBV19 and TRBJ2-1; 11 bases align to TRBD1. V shed 3 bases, J shed 7 bases, and the junction held 2 bases outside the gene matches. The germline V gene has CDR1 LNHDA and CDR2 SQIVND (reference sequence). There are 14 residues in the CDR3. Written as DNA, the CDR3 is TGTGCCAGTAGTATCGGGACAGGGGGAAATGAGCAGTTCTTC. Amino acids: CASSIGTGGNEQFF.